The sequence of this TCR beta chain was determined in a study of T cells in narcolepsy. Profiled with immunoSEQ multiplex PCR; TCRdb holds only in-frame clones, not every one. The sample comprises about 13,000 clones, 85% to 90% of which are singletons, and approximately 1.6% rests with the top ten. The CDR3 is 13 amino acids. V was pared by 1 base and J by 7 bases, with 10 bases between. Germline lookup yields CDR1 SGHVS and CDR2 FNYEAQ. Points on this clone: What it binds is unknown.

Study conclusions and caveats: Autoreactive clonotypes reportedly recurred in blood of same and different patients, not controls. Same-patient CSF and blood CD4+ T cell clonotypes included HCRT-specific and TRIB2-specific autoreactive ones. Autoreactive clone sequences were missing from some blood memory CD4+ repertoires.

The V call is TRBV7-6, the J call TRBJ1-2; D gene ambiguous. The TCR originated in a human donor with narcolepsy. The material sequenced was CD45RA- memory CD4+ T cells from PBMCs. CDR3 coding DNA: TGTGCCAGCAGCTTAGACTCCCTCGGTGGCTACACCTTC. It codes for CASSLDSLGGYTF.